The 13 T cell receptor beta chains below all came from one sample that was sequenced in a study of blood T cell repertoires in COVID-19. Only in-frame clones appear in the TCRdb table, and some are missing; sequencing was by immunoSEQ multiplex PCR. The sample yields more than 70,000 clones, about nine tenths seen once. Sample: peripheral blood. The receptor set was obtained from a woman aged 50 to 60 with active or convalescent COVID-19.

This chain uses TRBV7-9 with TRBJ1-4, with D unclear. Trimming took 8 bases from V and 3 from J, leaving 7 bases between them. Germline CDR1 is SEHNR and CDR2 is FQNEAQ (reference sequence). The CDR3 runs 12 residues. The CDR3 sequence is CASGQPNEKLFF. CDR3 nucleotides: TGTGCCAGCGGGCAGCCTAATGAAAAACTGTTTTTT.

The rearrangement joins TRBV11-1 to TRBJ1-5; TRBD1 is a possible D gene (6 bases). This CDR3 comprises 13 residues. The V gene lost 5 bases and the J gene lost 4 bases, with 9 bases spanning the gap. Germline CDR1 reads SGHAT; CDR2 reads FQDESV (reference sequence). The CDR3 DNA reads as TGTGCCAGCAGCGTCGGACAGAATCAGCCCCAGCATTTT. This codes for CASSVGQNQPQHF.

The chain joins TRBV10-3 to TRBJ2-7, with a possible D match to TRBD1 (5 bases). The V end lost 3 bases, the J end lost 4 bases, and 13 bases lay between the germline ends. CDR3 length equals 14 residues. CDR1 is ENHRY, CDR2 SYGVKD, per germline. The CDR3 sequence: CAISDAQVAYEQYF. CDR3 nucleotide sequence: TGTGCCATCAGTGACGCACAGGTCGCATACGAGCAGTACTTC.

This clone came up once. The chain's CDR3 is CASSLSGNTIYF. The CDR3 nucleotides read TGTGCCAGCAGCCTGAGTGGAAACACCATATATTTT. V is TRBV6-5 and J is TRBJ1-3; D uncertain. The CDR3 spans 12 residues. V lost 6 bases and J 3 bases, leaving 6 bases between the germline ends. CDR1 is MNHEY and CDR2 is SVGAGI in the germline V gene.

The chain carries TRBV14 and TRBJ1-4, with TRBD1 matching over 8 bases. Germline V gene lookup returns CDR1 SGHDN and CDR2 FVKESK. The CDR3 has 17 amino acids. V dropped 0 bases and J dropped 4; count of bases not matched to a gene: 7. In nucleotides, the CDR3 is TGTGCCAGCAGCCAAGAAGAGCAGGGGGCGAGTAATGAAAAACTGTTTTTT. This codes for CASSQEEQGASNEKLFF.

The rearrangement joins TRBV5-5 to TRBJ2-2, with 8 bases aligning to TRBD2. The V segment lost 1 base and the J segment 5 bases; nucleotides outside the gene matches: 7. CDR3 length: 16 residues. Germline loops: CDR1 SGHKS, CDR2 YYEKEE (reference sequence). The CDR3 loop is CASSLSGGALTGELFF. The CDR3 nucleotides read TGTGCCAGCAGCTTGAGCGGGGGCGCATTGACCGGGGAGCTGTTTTTT.

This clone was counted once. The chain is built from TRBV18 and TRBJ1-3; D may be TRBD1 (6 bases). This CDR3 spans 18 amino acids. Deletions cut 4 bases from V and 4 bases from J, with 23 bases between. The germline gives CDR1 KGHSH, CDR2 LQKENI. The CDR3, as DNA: TGTGCCAGCTCACTCTCGACAGGACCCGACATTACGGGAAACACCATATATTTT. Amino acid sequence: CASSLSTGPDITGNTIYF.

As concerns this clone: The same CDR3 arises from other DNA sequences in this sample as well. CDR3 DNA sequence: TGTGCCAGCAGCTTAGCGGGGACTTACAATGAGCAGTTCTTC. It translates to CASSLAGTYNEQFF. This chain joins TRBV7-3 and TRBJ2-1; D might be TRBD2 (6 bases). In germline, CDR1 is SGHTA, CDR2 FQGTGA. This CDR3 has 14 amino acids. Trimming stripped 2 bases from V and 4 bases from J, with 9 bases between.

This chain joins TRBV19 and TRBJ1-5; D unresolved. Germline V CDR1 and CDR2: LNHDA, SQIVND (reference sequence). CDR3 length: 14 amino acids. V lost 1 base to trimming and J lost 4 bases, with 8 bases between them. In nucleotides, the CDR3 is TGTGCCAGTAGTATAGCCGGCGGGAATCAGCCCCAGCATTTT. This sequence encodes CASSIAGGNQPQHF.

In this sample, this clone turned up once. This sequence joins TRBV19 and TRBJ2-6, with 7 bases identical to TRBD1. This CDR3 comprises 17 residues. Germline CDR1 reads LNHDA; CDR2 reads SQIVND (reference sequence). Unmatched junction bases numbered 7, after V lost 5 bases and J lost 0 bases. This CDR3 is CASSPTGRTSGANVLTF. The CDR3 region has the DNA TGTGCCAGTAGTCCGACAGGGAGAACCTCTGGGGCCAACGTCCTGACTTTC.

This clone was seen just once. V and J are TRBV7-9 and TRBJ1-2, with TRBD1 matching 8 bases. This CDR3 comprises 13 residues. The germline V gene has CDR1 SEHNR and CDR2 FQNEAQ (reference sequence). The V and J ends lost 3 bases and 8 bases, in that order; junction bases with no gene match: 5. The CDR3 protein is CASSLVQGGGYTF. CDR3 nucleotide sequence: TGTGCCAGCAGCTTGGTACAGGGGGGCGGCTACACCTTC.

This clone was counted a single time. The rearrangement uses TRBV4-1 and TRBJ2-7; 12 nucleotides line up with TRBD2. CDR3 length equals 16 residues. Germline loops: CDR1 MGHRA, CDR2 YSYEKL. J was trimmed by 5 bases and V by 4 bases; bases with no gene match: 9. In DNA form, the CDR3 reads TGCGCCAGCAGCCCAGCCCCTAGCGGGGGGGCCGACGAGCAGTACTTC. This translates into CASSPAPSGGADEQYF.

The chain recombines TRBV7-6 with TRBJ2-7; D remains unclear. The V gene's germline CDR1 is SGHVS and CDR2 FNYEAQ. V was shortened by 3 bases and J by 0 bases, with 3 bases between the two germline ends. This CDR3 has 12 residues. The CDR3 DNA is TGTGCCAGCAGCTTGAGCTCCTACGAGCAGTACTTC. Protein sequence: CASSLSSYEQYF.